This T cell receptor beta chain was recovered during a study of T cell repertoires in cytomegalovirus infection. Broader study findings: Totalled public TCR beta family frequency picked out people who carried CMV plus the relevant HLA.

The CDR3 is made up of 14 amino acids. Per germline, CDR1 MNHEY and CDR2 SVGEGT. Trimming removed 7 bases at V and 2 bases at J, with 9 bases between. From the reads, TCRdb called clonotypes with MiXCR, one entry per CDR3 protein. Seen here are 450,000 to 550,000 distinct CDR3 sequences, under 45% observed once, and the top ten hold around 44%. With respect to this clonotype: Antigen specificity is unknown.

This clonotype originated in a human donor in good health (CMV status not recorded). Some clones in this sample may be carry-over from other donors' samples. The source material was cultured PBMCs, sampled from culture after CMV antigen stimulation. V usage is TRBV6-2 or TRBV6-3 and J usage is TRBJ2-6; D uncertain. CDR3 sequence: CASTSGAGANVLTF. CDR3 coding DNA: TGTGCCAGCACCTCAGGAGCTGGGGCCAACGTCCTGACTTTC.